Described below is a single TCR beta chain sequence and its context. This receptor's antigen is unknown. Base qualities are not at hand, and no much larger clone is one base apart. This sample is part of a study of blood T cell repertoires in COVID-19 (dated by TCRdb to 2019 to 2021). General notes on the study: Samples covering the acute and convalescent phases of COVID-19 were provided by collaborators in the United States, Italy and Spain. The material from the prospective study consisted of cDNA or gDNA derived from T cells, B-cell-depleted T cells, or PBMCs. The dataset comprised deeply sampled blood TCRbeta repertoires from subjects exposed to, actively infected with, or recovered from COVID-19. A freely available public database, intended as a resource for researchers studying the immune response to SARS-CoV-2, is where the repertoires were released. The samples were drawn from two sources: the first 160 participants of the ongoing ImmuneRACE study, and approximately 1,300 subjects contributed by 6 global collaborators. The sample metadata nearly always contained a de-identified subject ID, COVID-19 status, age in years and sex. Where available, HLA class I and class II types were obtained from metadata supplied by the sample provider rather than from assay-based typing.

Enrolling through a virtual design, the prospective study's participants ranged in age from roughly 18 to 89 years and lived across roughly 24 United States geographic areas. In the prospective study, cohorts were assigned on the basis of participant-reported clinical history obtained from a screening survey and a study questionnaire. For ImmuneRACE Cohort 3, a participant was defined as recovered based on two consecutive negative NP/OP PCR tests, clearance by a healthcare professional, or resolution of symptoms. In the prospective study, mobile phlebotomists collected whole blood, serum and a nasopharyngeal or oropharyngeal swab from each participant. Over a roughly 2-month period, participants in the prospective study had the option of providing additional blood draws and questionnaires. Blood samples from the prospective study were shipped frozen or at room temperature prior to DNA extraction.

The immunoSEQ Assay, a bias-controlled multiplex PCR, was used to amplify TCRbeta CDR3 regions from genomic DNA. As for the original processing: The number of nucleated cells in each sample was estimated from the amplification of reference gene primers within the assay. Sequence reads were collapsed and filtered to measure the absolute abundance of every unique TCRbeta CDR3 rearrangement. Productive Simpson clonality was computed per sample as the square root of Simpson's diversity index over productive rearrangements. TCRdb carries this immuneACCESS record with in-frame sequences only. Its versions omit some clonotypes, under half of them owing to an unresolved V gene in the studies checked, with the rest unexplained. The V and J calls and clone size were taken over from that table, and D and trimming were inferred from the DNA. The sample contains 370,000 or so clones, about 87% of them found a single time. The ten largest make up about 1.5% of the sample.

Looking up the germline V gene yields CDR1 SNHLY and CDR2 FYNNEI. The CDR3 measures 15 amino acids from cysteine to phenylalanine. Kept here is only the CDR3 DNA, which spans 45 bases and is read in frame from base 1. V and J lose 4 bases and 0 bases, and a span of 9 bases separates them. Paper-wide results and their limitations: Clinical and demographic metadata were provided uncurated, with the amount varying by source and participant.

Sequenced material: PBMCs or T cells enriched from blood (not recorded which). This chain is built from TRBV2 and TRBJ1-4, and TRBD1 may be the D gene, going by 5 matching bases. This sequence was found in a man aged 25 to 45 who had recovered from COVID-19. The nucleotides are TGTGCCAGCAGTGGTGTGACAGCAACTAATGAAAAACTGTTTTTT. Its amino acids are CASSGVTATNEKLFF.